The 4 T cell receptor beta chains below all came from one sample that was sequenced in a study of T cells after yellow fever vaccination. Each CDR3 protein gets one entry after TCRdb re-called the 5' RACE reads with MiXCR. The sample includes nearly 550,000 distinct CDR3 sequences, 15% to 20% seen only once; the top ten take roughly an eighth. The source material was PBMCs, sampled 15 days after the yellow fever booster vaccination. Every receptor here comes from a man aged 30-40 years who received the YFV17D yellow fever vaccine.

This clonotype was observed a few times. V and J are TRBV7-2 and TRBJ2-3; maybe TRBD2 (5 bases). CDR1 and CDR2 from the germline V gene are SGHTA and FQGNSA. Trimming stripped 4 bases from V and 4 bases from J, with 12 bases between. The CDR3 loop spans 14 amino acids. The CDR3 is CASSSRSSADTQYF. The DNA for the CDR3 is TGTGCCAGCAGCTCCCGCAGTAGCGCAGATACGCAGTATTTT.

CDR3 residues: CSASLTSGSGEQYF. The CDR3 DNA reads as TGCAGTGCTTCCTTGACTAGCGGGAGCGGCGAGCAGTACTTC. The rearrangement links TRBV20-1 to TRBJ2-7, with 12 bases matching TRBD2. This CDR3 region has 14 residues. Trimming took 5 bases from V and 6 from J; bases not matched to a gene: 8. The V gene's germline CDR1 is DFQATT and CDR2 SNEGSKA (reference sequence).

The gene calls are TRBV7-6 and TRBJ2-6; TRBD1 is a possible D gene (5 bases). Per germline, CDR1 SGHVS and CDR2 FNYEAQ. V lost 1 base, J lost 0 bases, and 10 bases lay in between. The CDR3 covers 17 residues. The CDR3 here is CASSLGTPVSGANVLTF. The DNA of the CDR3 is TGTGCCAGCAGCTTAGGGACACCAGTCTCTGGGGCCAACGTCCTGACTTTC.

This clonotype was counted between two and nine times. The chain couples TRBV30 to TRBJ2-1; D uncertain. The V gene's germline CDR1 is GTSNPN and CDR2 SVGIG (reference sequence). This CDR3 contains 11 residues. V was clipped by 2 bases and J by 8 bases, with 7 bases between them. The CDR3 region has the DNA TGTGCCTGGAGTCTCTTGGATGAGCAGTTCTTC. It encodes CAWSLLDEQFF.